This entry lists 13 T cell receptor beta chains sequenced from one sample in a study of blood T cell repertoires in COVID-19. Using immunoSEQ multiplex PCR, the repertoire was profiled, and TCRdb retains in-frame clones only, with some absent. The sample records under 45,000 clones, about 88% being singletons. The sample consisted of peripheral blood. The source is a human donor in a cohort sampled during active COVID-19.

The V gene is TRBV4-1, the J gene TRBJ1-1; D not certain. V lost 0 bases to trimming and J lost 6 bases, with 11 bases between them. Germline V gives CDR1 MGHRA, CDR2 YSYEKL. The CDR3 is 14 residues long. The CDR3 loop reads CASSQEWRVAEAFF. CDR3 sequence (DNA): TGCGCCAGCAGCCAAGAGTGGAGGGTGGCTGAAGCTTTCTTT.

This clone was detected only a few times. V and J are TRBV5-4 and TRBJ1-2, with 7 positions matching TRBD1. Unmatched junction bases numbered 11, after V lost 7 bases and J lost 2 bases. The CDR3 is 15 residues long. Germline CDR1 reads SGHNT; CDR2 reads YYREEE (reference sequence). The CDR3 DNA sequence: TGTGCCAGCCGAATTAATCTGGACAGGAACTATGGCTACACCTTC. It translates to CASRINLDRNYGYTF. The whole variable domain, filled in from reference TRBV5-4 and TRBJ1-2, reads ETGVTQSPTHLIKTRGQQVTLRCSSQSGHNTVSWYQQALGQGPQFIFQYYREEENGRGNFPPRFSGLQFPNYSSELNVNALELDDSALYLCASRINLDRNYGYTFGSGTRLTVV.

The table lists this clone with a few counts. The genes are TRBV7-2 and TRBJ1-6; TRBD1 agrees at 9 bases. V shed 1 base, J shed 9 bases, and the junction held 7 bases outside the gene matches. From germline, CDR1 is SGHTA and CDR2 FQGNSA. This CDR3 comprises 16 residues. The CDR3 nucleotides are TGTGCCAGCAGCTTAGGGGACAGGGCGATGGTTTCACCCCTCCACTTT. Protein product: CASSLGDRAMVSPLHF. The full variable domain, with the rest looked up from reference TRBV7-2 and TRBJ1-6, is GAGVSQSPSNKVTEKGKDVELRCDPISGHTALYWYRQSLGQGLEFLIYFQGNSAPDKSGLPSDRFSAERTGGSVSTLTIQRTQQEDSAVYLCASSLGDRAMVSPLHFGNGTRLTVT.

This chain uses TRBV24-1 with TRBJ2-5, with 9 bases identical to TRBD1. This CDR3 comprises 15 residues. The V and J ends lost 4 bases and 5 bases, in that order; junction bases with no gene match: 7. The germline V gene encodes CDR1 KGHDR and CDR2 SFDVKD. CDR3 DNA: TGTGCCACCAGTGAATCCACAGGGGGCTGGGAGACCCAGTACTTC. Protein sequence: CATSESTGGWETQYF.

The chain employs TRBV4-2 and TRBJ2-7; 13 bases map to TRBD2. Germline V gene data show CDR1 as LGHNA and CDR2 as YNFKEQ. This CDR3 spans 15 amino acids. The J segment lost 6 bases and the V segment lost 3 bases, leaving 5 bases of the junction unmatched. The CDR3 sequence is CASSQELAGGREQYF. The DNA of the CDR3 is TGTGCCAGCAGCCAGGAACTAGCGGGGGGGCGCGAGCAGTACTTC.

This chain joins TRBV11-2 and TRBJ2-1; maybe TRBD1 (7 bases). Germline V gene lookup returns CDR1 SGHAT and CDR2 FQNNGV. The CDR3 runs to 15 residues. Between the trimmed V and J ends, which lost 0 bases and 2 bases, there was a span of 8 bases. Here the CDR3 DNA reads TGTGCCAGCAGCTTAGACAGGGGGGCCTACAATGAGCAGTTCTTC. Amino acid sequence: CASSLDRGAYNEQFF.

The chain combines TRBV30 with TRBJ2-7; 8 bases match TRBD2. Germline V gives CDR1 GTSNPN, CDR2 SVGIG (reference sequence). V shed 2 bases, J shed 6 bases, and the junction held 9 bases outside the gene matches. This CDR3 is 14 amino acids long. The CDR3 here is CAWSRGTRFSEQYF. The CDR3, as DNA: TGTGCCTGGAGTCGGGGGACTAGATTCTCCGAGCAGTACTTC.

The chain recombines TRBV7-9 with TRBJ1-6; a possible D gene is TRBD1 (5 bases). Trimming cost V 10 bases and J 7 bases, with 20 bases left between them. Germline V lookup: CDR1 SEHNR, CDR2 FQNEAQ (reference sequence). The CDR3 runs to 15 residues. This CDR3 reads CAIPQMAGVNSPLHF. For the CDR3, the DNA is TGTGCCATCCCCCAGATGGCGGGGGTGAATTCACCCCTCCACTTT.

This clone was seen once. The chain recombines TRBV6-1 with TRBJ2-5; tentatively, D is TRBD2 (6 bases). This CDR3 comprises 13 residues. The germline gives CDR1 MNHNS, CDR2 SASEGT. The ends were cut back, 1 base at V and 5 bases at J, with 8 bases in the middle. The CDR3 is CASSEGLAETQYF. DNA of the CDR3: TGTGCCAGCAGTGAAGGGCTAGCGGAGACCCAGTACTTC.

The genes are TRBV9 and TRBJ2-1, with TRBD2 matching over 13 bases. The junction had 7 bases not matched to a gene; V was cut back by 3 bases and J by 10 bases. Germline V gene lookup returns CDR1 SGDLS and CDR2 YYNGEE. CDR3 size: 15 residues. The CDR3 DNA follows: TGTGCCAGCAGCGCGACTAGCGGGGGGCCGTCGGAGCAGTTCTTC. Its protein is CASSATSGGPSEQFF.

The chain combines TRBV6-4 with TRBJ2-2, with TRBD2 as a possible D gene (6 bases). Germline V gene sequence: CDR1 MRHNA, CDR2 SNTAGT. Trimming took 9 bases from V and 5 from J, leaving 13 bases between them. The CDR3 covers 13 residues. CDR3 loop: CARTGGRTGELFF. The DNA for the CDR3 is TGTGCCAGGACCGGGGGTCGAACCGGGGAGCTGTTTTTT.

The chain employs TRBV6-5 and TRBJ2-5; TRBD2 is a possible D gene (5 bases). The CDR3 contains 13 residues. The germline CDR1 and CDR2 sequences are MNHEY and SVGAGI. Trimming left V 6 bases short and J 4 bases short, with 12 bases between. The CDR3 region is CASRSGRRETQYF. DNA of the CDR3: TGTGCCAGCAGGAGCGGTCGACGAGAGACCCAGTACTTC.

The rearrangement links TRBV30 to TRBJ2-7; D is unresolved. CDR3 size: 11 residues. Trimming removed 0 bases from V and 4 bases from J, with 4 bases in between. From germline, CDR1 is GTSNPN and CDR2 SVGIG (reference sequence). This CDR3 is CAWSVMYEQYF. The CDR3 region has the DNA TGTGCCTGGAGTGTCATGTACGAGCAGTACTTC. The full variable domain, completed using reference TRBV30 and TRBJ2-7, is SQTIHQWPATLVQPVGSPLSLECTVEGTSNPNLYWYRQAAGRGLQLLFYSVGIGQISSEVPQNLSASRPQDRQFILSSKKLLLSDSGFYLCAWSVMYEQYFGPGTRLTVT.